This TCR beta chain was sequenced during a study of blood T cell repertoires in COVID-19. Whole-study context: Specimens from acute and convalescent COVID-19 originated in the United States, Italy and Spain.

TCRdb's copy holds only in-frame clones and misses some; the assay was immunoSEQ multiplex PCR. The repertoire consists of some 290,000 clones, with roughly 93% occurring once and the leading ten covering about 2%. CDR3 length: 17 residues. Germline trimming cut 2 bases from V and 0 bases from J; bases unmatched to any gene: 5. CDR1 MDHEN and CDR2 SYDVKM come from the germline V gene. The sequenced material came from PBMCs or T cells enriched from blood (not recorded which). This receptor was identified in a woman in her 40s with acute COVID-19. The V and J genes are TRBV28 and TRBJ2-3, with TRBD2 matching 10 bases. In DNA, the CDR3 is TGTGCCAGCAGTTTACCGACGACTAGCGGGAGCACAGATACGCAGTATTTT. It is translated as CASSLPTTSGSTDTQYF.